The 30 T cell receptor beta chains below come from one sample, sequenced in a study of shared clonotypes between healthy human individuals. TCRdb keeps only in-frame clones here, not all; method: immunoSEQ multiplex PCR. The sample has a few million clones; roughly 92% are singletons. Material: naive CD4+ T cells from PBMCs. The subset denotes: CD45RA+ positively selected. The receptors were gathered from a man aged 18 to 29 in good health. Some clones in this sample may be carry-over from other donors' samples.

The V and J genes are TRBV15 and TRBJ2-1; the D gene is possibly TRBD1 (6 bases). Germline V lookup: CDR1 LNHNV, CDR2 YYDKDF (reference sequence). V was cut by 5 bases and J by 9 bases, with 20 bases left in between. The CDR3 runs to 15 residues. This CDR3 reads CATSGDRRRGGEQFF. CDR3 DNA sequence: TGTGCCACCAGCGGGGACCGTCGTCGAGGGGGTGAGCAGTTCTTC.

The chain has TRBV5-6 and TRBJ2-7; 9 bases agree with TRBD1. V lost 4 bases, J lost 6 bases, and 11 bases stayed unmatched. The germline V gene encodes CDR1 SGHDT and CDR2 YYEEEE. This CDR3 is built from 15 residues. The CDR3 nucleotides are TGTGCCAGCAGCGGAAGGGACAGGGCCCGGGGCGAGCAGTACTTC. Its translation is CASSGRDRARGEQYF.

The V gene is TRBV7-8, the J gene TRBJ2-5; 8 positions match TRBD1. Trimming at V came to 5 bases and at J to 5 bases, leaving 10 bases not matched to a gene. The germline CDR1 and CDR2 sequences are SGHVS and FQNEAQ. The CDR3 spans 15 residues. In nucleotides, the CDR3 is TGTGCCAGCAGCCCTATCACAGGGGGAGATGAGACCCAGTACTTC. This encodes CASSPITGGDETQYF.

This clone was observed a few times. Other nucleotide sequences from this sample produce the same CDR3. This chain joins TRBV7-2 and TRBJ1-5; the D is unclear. This CDR3 comprises 15 residues. Trimming left V 1 base short and J 1 base short, with 8 bases between. From germline, CDR1 is SGHTA and CDR2 FQGNSA. CDR3 residues: CASSLGGRSNQPQHF. CDR3 DNA: TGTGCCAGCAGCTTAGGGGGTCGGAGCAATCAGCCCCAGCATTTT.

The V call is TRBV6-1, the J call TRBJ1-2, with 8 bases aligning to TRBD1. After removal of 8 bases from V and 4 bases from J, the junction contained 6 bases not matched to a gene. The CDR3 runs to 13 residues. From germline, CDR1 is MNHNS and CDR2 SASEGT. The CDR3 coding sequence is TGTGCCAGCTATGGGACAGGCCTCTATGGCTACACCTTC. Protein product: CASYGTGLYGYTF.

V gene TRBV2 combines with J gene TRBJ1-1, with D possibly matching TRBD1 (6 bases). The CDR3 length is 11 residues. The germline CDR1 and CDR2 sequences are SNHLY and FYNNEI. Deletions cut 7 bases from V and 11 bases from J, with 14 bases between. As DNA, the CDR3 is TGTGCCAGCAACAGGGAGAGGGTGGCTTTCTTT. It encodes CASNRERVAFF.

This chain joins TRBV28 and TRBJ1-1; 7 nucleotides agree with TRBD1. The CDR3 loop spans 18 amino acids. Germline-derived CDR1 and CDR2 are MDHEN and SYDVKM. Trimming cost V 7 bases and J 0 bases; bases outside gene matches: 17. The CDR3 loop reads CASIQSRAGGSMNTEAFF. DNA of the CDR3: TGTGCCAGCATCCAGAGTAGGGCAGGGGGATCCATGAACACTGAAGCTTTCTTT.

This sequence joins TRBV5-1 and TRBJ2-1, with D possibly matching TRBD1 (6 bases). CDR1 SGHRS and CDR2 YFSETQ come from the germline V gene. Trimming shortened V by 5 bases and J by 3 bases, and 9 bases separated the two germline ends. CDR3 size: 13 residues. The DNA of the CDR3 is TGCGCCAGCAGACAGGGTGACTACAATGAGCAGTTCTTC. This codes for CASRQGDYNEQFF.

The chain has TRBV27 and TRBJ1-1, with D perhaps TRBD1 (5 bases). The V gene's germline CDR1 is MNHEY and CDR2 SMNVEV (reference sequence). V was trimmed by 10 bases and J by 1 base, leaving 19 bases between them. The length of the CDR3 is 15 residues. The CDR3 is CAIRTLGEENTEAFF. The CDR3, as DNA: TGTGCCATCAGGACCCTGGGGGAGGAGAACACTGAAGCTTTCTTT.

V is TRBV16 and J is TRBJ1-2; D not resolved. The germline CDR1 and CDR2 sequences are KGHSY and FQNENV. The CDR3 loop spans 14 amino acids. With 0 bases removed from V and 5 bases from J, the gap between germline ends came to 10 bases. The CDR3: CASSQSRDSYGYTF. CDR3 in DNA: TGTGCCAGCAGCCAATCGAGAGATTCTTATGGCTACACCTTC.

The rearrangement uses TRBV6-5 and TRBJ1-2; D is unclear. CDR3 length: 14 amino acids. CDR1 and CDR2 from the germline V gene are MNHEY and SVGAGI. V lost 6 bases and J lost 6, with 17 bases in between. The CDR3 coding sequence is TGTGCCAGCAGGGATAACACACTCGGGAATGGCTACACCTTC. Translated, it gives CASRDNTLGNGYTF.

The chain has TRBV19 and TRBJ1-5; 7 nucleotides line up with TRBD1. With V trimmed by 3 bases and J by 8 bases, 4 bases remained unmatched. The CDR3 is 13 residues long. The germline V gene has CDR1 LNHDA and CDR2 SQIVND (reference sequence). The CDR3 DNA is TGTGCCAGTAGTATGACAGGGTGGAAGCCCCAGCATTTT. Encoded protein: CASSMTGWKPQHF.

This clone is a singleton in its sample. This rearrangement joins TRBV14 to TRBJ2-7, with D possibly being TRBD1 or TRBD2 (5 bases each). CDR1 is SGHDN, CDR2 FVKESK, per germline. With 4 bases removed from V and 0 bases from J, the gap between germline ends came to 16 bases. CDR3 size: 16 residues. The CDR3: CASSRMTGPSSYEQYF. CDR3 in DNA: TGTGCCAGCAGCCGTATGACGGGACCTAGCTCCTACGAGCAGTACTTC. The entire variable domain, with the rest obtained from reference TRBV14 and TRBJ2-7, is as follows: EAGVTQFPSHSVIEKGQTVTLRCDPISGHDNLYWYRRVMGKEIKFLLHFVKESKQDESGMPNNRFLAERTGGTYSTLKVQPAELEDSGVYFCASSRMTGPSSYEQYFGPGTRLTVT.

The V and J genes are TRBV7-3 and TRBJ2-1; D ambiguous. Between the trimmed V and J ends, which lost 5 bases and 8 bases, there was a span of 19 bases. The germline V gene has CDR1 SGHTA and CDR2 FQGTGA. The CDR3 totals 15 residues. CDR3 residues: CASSPPGLNGHEQFF. The CDR3 coding sequence is TGTGCCAGCAGCCCCCCGGGCCTCAACGGGCATGAGCAGTTCTTC.

To note about this clone: The same CDR3 can be traced to other DNA sequences in this sample. The CDR3: CASSLGRGTEAFF. The CDR3 bases are TGTGCCAGCAGTTTAGGGAGGGGCACTGAAGCTTTCTTT. The genes are TRBV28 and TRBJ1-1, with D tentatively TRBD1 (5 bases). Trimming pared 2 bases from V and 4 bases from J, leaving 8 bases between. Germline V gene lookup returns CDR1 MDHEN and CDR2 SYDVKM. This CDR3 is 13 amino acids long.

The chain carries TRBV7-7 and TRBJ2-1; D unclear. V was shortened by 5 bases and J by 6 bases, with 11 bases between the two germline ends. This CDR3 comprises 13 residues. Germline lookup yields CDR1 SSHAT and CDR2 FNYEAQ (reference sequence). The CDR3: CASSPGRINEQFF. In DNA form, the CDR3 reads TGTGCCAGCAGCCCTGGACGGATCAATGAGCAGTTCTTC.

CDR3 residues: CASSEVGLAGGEQYF. In DNA, the CDR3 is TGTGCCAGCAGTGAAGTGGGACTAGCGGGCGGCGAGCAGTACTTC. The V gene is TRBV2, the J gene TRBJ2-7; 12 bases map to TRBD2. The germline V gene has CDR1 SNHLY and CDR2 FYNNEI. The ends lost 1 base at V and 6 bases at J; junction bases unmatched: 4. The CDR3 is made up of 15 amino acids.

The CDR3 loop is CASSFGANTGELFF. The CDR3 nucleotides are TGTGCCAGCAGCTTTGGTGCGAACACCGGGGAGCTGTTTTTT. The rearrangement uses TRBV13 and TRBJ2-2; D is undetermined. This CDR3 is 14 amino acids long. Trimming pared 3 bases from V and 0 bases from J, leaving 5 bases between. CDR1 PRHDT and CDR2 FYEKMQ come from the germline V gene (reference sequence).

The genes are TRBV15 and TRBJ1-4; D not resolved. This CDR3 has 14 residues. V was shortened by 5 bases and J by 4 bases, with 11 bases between the two germline ends. Germline lookup yields CDR1 LNHNV and CDR2 YYDKDF (reference sequence). CDR3 DNA sequence: TGTGCCACCAGCCCGGGGAGCAATAATGAAAAACTGTTTTTT. Translating gives CATSPGSNNEKLFF.

Details on this clone: This sample includes further DNA sequences coding for the same CDR3. This rearrangement joins TRBV30 to TRBJ2-5; no clear D gene. Trimming shortened V by 2 bases and J by 2 bases, and 3 bases separated the two germline ends. The CDR3 sequence is 11 residues long. Looked up from germline, CDR1 is GTSNPN and CDR2 is SVGIG (reference sequence). The CDR3 sequence is CAWSRQETQYF. DNA for the CDR3: TGTGCCTGGAGTAGGCAAGAGACCCAGTACTTC. Full variable domain (missing parts from reference TRBV30 and TRBJ2-5): SQTIHQWPATLVQPVGSPLSLECTVEGTSNPNLYWYRQAAGRGLQLLFYSVGIGQISSEVPQNLSASRPQDRQFILSSKKLLLSDSGFYLCAWSRQETQYFGPGTRLLVL.

The genes are TRBV7-8 and TRBJ2-7; D is unclear. The CDR3 covers 16 residues. Germline lookup yields CDR1 SGHVS and CDR2 FQNEAQ. Trimming took off 5 bases at V and 3 bases at J, with 20 bases between the two ends. DNA of the CDR3: TGTGCCAGCAGCGCCGGGCGTAGGAGAAGTCACTACGAGCAGTACTTC. This translates into CASSAGRRRSHYEQYF. The whole variable domain, filled in from reference TRBV7-8 and TRBJ2-7, reads GAGVSQSPRYKVAKRGQDVALRCDPISGHVSLFWYQQALGQGPEFLTYFQNEAQLDKSGLPSDRFFAERPEGSVSTLKIQRTQQEDSAVYLCASSAGRRRSHYEQYFGPGTRLTVT.

The CDR3 DNA is TGTGCCAGCAGCGGACAGAGCTTCACAGATACGCAGTATTTT. It is translated as CASSGQSFTDTQYF. The chain combines TRBV9 with TRBJ2-3, with D possibly TRBD1 on 5 matching bases. CDR3 length: 14 residues. V lost 3 bases and J lost 2, with 10 bases in between. Germline CDR1 SGDLS, CDR2 YYNGEE.

The gene calls are TRBV6-1 and TRBJ2-7; no firm D call. Between the trimmed V and J ends, which lost 3 bases and 4 bases, there was a span of 10 bases. CDR1 and CDR2 (germline): MNHNS, SASEGT. The CDR3 covers 13 residues. For the CDR3, the DNA is TGTGCCAGCAGTGATTCAGTCCCTTACGAGCAGTACTTC. This sequence encodes CASSDSVPYEQYF.

The chain carries TRBV5-1 and TRBJ1-1; D gene unclear. The CDR3 is 14 residues long. CDR1 and CDR2 from the germline V gene are SGHRS and YFSETQ. V lost 5 bases, J lost 3 bases, and 14 bases lay in between. CDR3 residues: CASSQGLRDTEAFF. For the CDR3, the DNA is TGCGCCAGCAGTCAAGGACTTCGCGACACTGAAGCTTTCTTT.

This chain joins TRBV7-3 and TRBJ2-3, with unresolved D. The germline CDR1 and CDR2 sequences are SGHTA and FQGTGA. Trimming removed 1 base from V and 2 bases from J, with 10 bases in between. This CDR3 region has 15 residues. In nucleotides, the CDR3 is TGTGCCAGCAGCTTAATACCAGGACCCACAGATACGCAGTATTTT. Translated: CASSLIPGPTDTQYF.

The chain has TRBV9 and TRBJ2-1; 9 nucleotides match TRBD2. Germline lookup yields CDR1 SGDLS and CDR2 YYNGEE. Germline trimming cut 1 base from V and 1 base from J; bases unmatched to any gene: 12. CDR3 length: 19 residues. Here the CDR3 reads CASSVRGMGLAGSYNEQFF. In DNA form, the CDR3 reads TGTGCCAGCAGCGTACGGGGTATGGGACTAGCCGGGTCCTACAATGAGCAGTTCTTC.

This clone was picked up one time. This chain links TRBV4-3 with TRBJ1-3; maybe TRBD1 (5 bases). V lost 4 bases, J lost 3 bases, and 10 bases lay in between. In germline, CDR1 is LGHNA, CDR2 YSLEER. There are 14 residues in the CDR3. The CDR3 spells CASSPLGGGNTIYF. The CDR3 nucleotides are TGCGCCAGCAGCCCCCTGGGGGGTGGAAACACCATATATTTT.

Comments on this clone: This sample also contains other DNA sequences that code for the same CDR3. This chain uses TRBV6-5 with TRBJ1-2, with D maybe TRBD1 (6 bases). Germline loops: CDR1 MNHEY, CDR2 SVGAGI. With 0 bases removed from V and 4 bases from J, the gap between germline ends came to 9 bases. There are 14 residues in the CDR3. The CDR3 loop reads CASSYSRGPYGYTF. CDR3 nucleotide sequence: TGTGCCAGCAGTTACTCACGGGGGCCCTATGGCTACACCTTC.

The V gene is TRBV11-3, the J gene TRBJ2-3; 10 nucleotides line up with TRBD1. The germline V gene encodes CDR1 SGHNT and CDR2 YENEEA. This CDR3 region has 15 residues. V gave up 4 bases and J gave up 5 bases; unmatched junction bases: 6. In nucleotides, the CDR3 is TGTGCCAGCAGCTCCACCCGGGACAGGGGAGATACGCAGTATTTT. As protein: CASSSTRDRGDTQYF.

The gene calls are TRBV28 and TRBJ1-5, with D unresolved. This CDR3 spans 12 amino acids. CDR1 and CDR2 from the germline V gene are MDHEN and SYDVKM. V was cut by 5 bases and J by 9 bases, with 11 bases left in between. The DNA for the CDR3 is TGTGCCAGCAGTCTCAAGGCGCGGCCCCAGCATTTT. This codes for CASSLKARPQHF.